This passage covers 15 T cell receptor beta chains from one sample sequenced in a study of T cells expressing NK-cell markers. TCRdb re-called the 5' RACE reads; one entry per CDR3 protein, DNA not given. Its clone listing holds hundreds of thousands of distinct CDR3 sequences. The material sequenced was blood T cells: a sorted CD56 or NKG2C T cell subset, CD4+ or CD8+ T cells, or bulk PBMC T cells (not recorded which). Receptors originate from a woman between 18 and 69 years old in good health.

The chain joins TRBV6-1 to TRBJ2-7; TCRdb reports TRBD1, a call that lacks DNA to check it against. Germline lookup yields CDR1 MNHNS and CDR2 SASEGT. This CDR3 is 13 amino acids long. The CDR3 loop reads CASSRDTYYEQYF.

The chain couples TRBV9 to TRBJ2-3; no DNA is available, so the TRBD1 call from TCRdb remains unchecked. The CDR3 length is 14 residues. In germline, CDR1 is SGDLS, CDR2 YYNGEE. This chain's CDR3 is CASSERGLADTQYF.

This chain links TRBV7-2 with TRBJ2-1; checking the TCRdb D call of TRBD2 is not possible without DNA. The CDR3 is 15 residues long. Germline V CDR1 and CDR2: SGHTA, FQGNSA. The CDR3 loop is CASNPSGGLYNEQFF.

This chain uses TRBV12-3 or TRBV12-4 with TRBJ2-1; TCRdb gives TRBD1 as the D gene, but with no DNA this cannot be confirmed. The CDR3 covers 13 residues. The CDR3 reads CASNRDTYNEQFF.

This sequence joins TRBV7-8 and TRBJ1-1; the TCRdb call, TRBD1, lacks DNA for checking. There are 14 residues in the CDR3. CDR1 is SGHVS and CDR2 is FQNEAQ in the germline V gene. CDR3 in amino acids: CASSPDRFLTEAFF.

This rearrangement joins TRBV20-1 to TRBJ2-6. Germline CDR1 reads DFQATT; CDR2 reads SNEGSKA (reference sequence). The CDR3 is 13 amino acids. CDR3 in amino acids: CSARTLGANVLTF.

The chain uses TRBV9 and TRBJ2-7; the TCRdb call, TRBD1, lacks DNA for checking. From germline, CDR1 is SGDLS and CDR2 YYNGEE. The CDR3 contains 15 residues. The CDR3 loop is CASSGGQGTSYEQYF.

CDR3: CAWSAGGNQPQHF. The chain carries TRBV30 and TRBJ1-5. Looked up from germline, CDR1 is GTSNPN and CDR2 is SVGIG (reference sequence). The CDR3 is made up of 13 amino acids.

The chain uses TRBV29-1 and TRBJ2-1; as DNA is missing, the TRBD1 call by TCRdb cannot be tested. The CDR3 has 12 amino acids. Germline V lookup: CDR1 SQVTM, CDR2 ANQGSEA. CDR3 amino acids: CSVVGGWDEQFF.

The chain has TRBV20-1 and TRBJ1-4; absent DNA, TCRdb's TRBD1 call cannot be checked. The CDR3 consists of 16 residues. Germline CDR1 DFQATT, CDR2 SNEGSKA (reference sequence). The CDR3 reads CSALRTAKPTNEKLFF.

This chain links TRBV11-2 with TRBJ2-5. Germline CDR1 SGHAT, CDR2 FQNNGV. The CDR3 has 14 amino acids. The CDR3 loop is CASSLGAFRETQYF.

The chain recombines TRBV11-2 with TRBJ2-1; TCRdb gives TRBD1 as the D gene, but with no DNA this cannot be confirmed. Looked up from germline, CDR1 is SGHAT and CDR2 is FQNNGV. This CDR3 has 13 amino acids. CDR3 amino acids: CASSSWGHNEQFF.

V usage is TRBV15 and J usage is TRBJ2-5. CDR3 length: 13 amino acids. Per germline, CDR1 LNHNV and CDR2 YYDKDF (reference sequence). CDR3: CATSETVQETQYF.

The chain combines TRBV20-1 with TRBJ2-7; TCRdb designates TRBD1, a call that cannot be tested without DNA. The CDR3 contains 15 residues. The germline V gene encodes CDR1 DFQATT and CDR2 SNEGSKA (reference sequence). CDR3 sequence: CSARDPRASSYEQYF.

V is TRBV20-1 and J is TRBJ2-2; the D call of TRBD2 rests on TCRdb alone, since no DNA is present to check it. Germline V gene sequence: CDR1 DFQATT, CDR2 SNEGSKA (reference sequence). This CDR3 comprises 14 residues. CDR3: CSASSVSNTGELFF.